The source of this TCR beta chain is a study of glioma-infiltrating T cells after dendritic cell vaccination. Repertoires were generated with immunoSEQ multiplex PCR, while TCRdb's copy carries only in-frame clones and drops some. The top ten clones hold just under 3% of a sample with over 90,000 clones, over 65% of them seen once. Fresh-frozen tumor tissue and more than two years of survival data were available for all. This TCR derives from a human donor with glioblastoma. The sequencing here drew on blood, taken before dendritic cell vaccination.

CDR3 DNA sequence: TGTGCCAGTAGTATGACAGGGGAGGATGGCTACACCTTC. It codes for CASSMTGEDGYTF. This chain links TRBV19 with TRBJ1-2, with TRBD1 identical over 8 bases. Germline V lookup: CDR1 LNHDA, CDR2 SQIVND (reference sequence). The CDR3 totals 13 residues. V gave up 3 bases and J gave up 6 bases; unmatched junction bases: 3.